This T cell receptor beta chain was found in a study of molecular identifiers for immune sequencing clone quantification. Via MiXCR, TCRdb re-called the PCR reads, giving one row per CDR3 protein. The repertoire includes approximately 680,000 distinct CDR3 sequences, about 25% of them detected once, and around 0.78% sits in the top ten. This clonotype was seen repeatedly, ten times or more. Germline V CDR1 and CDR2: LGHNA, YSLEER. The CDR3 covers 14 residues. V lost 0 bases and J lost 13, with 16 bases in between. Sorted inputs of roughly 18,000 to 1,100,000 cells, with 10%, 30% or 50% RNA, yielded naive CD8 libraries.

The specimen was naive CD8+ T cells from blood, with Jurkat cell RNA spiked in. Specified subset: FACS-sorted CD8+CD4-CCR7+CD45RA+ naive T cells. This clonotype was sampled from a human donor in good health. Some libraries in this study had Jurkat cell RNA spiked in. The rearrangement uses TRBV4-3 and TRBJ2-1; the D gene is possibly TRBD1 (6 bases). CDR3 sequence reads: CASSQDMGNRVQFF. CDR3 DNA: TGCGCCAGCAGCCAAGATATGGGAAACAGGGTTCAGTTCTTC.